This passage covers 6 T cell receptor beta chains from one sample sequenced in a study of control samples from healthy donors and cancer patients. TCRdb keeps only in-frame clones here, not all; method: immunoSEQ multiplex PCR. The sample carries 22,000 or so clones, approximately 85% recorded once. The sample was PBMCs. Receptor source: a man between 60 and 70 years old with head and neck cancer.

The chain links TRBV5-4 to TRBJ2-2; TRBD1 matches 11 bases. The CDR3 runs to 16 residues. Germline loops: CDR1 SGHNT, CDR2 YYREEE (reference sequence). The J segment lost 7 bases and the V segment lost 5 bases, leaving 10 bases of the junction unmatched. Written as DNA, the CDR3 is TGTGCCAGCAGGCCCGGGACAGGGGGTGTTGGCGGGGAGCTGTTTTTT. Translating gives CASRPGTGGVGGELFF.

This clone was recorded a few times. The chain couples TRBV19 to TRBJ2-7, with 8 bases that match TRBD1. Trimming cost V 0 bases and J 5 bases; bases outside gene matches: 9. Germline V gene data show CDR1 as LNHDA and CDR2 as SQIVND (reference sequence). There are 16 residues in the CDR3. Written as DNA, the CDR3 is TGTGCCAGTAGTATAGATGAGCAGGGGGCAAGGAACGAGCAGTACTTC. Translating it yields CASSIDEQGARNEQYF.

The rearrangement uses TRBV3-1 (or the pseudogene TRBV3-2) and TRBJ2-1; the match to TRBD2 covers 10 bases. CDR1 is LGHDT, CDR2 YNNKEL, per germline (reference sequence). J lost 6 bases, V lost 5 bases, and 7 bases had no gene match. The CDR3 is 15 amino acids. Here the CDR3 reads CASSKLAGRRNEQFF. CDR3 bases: TGTGCCAGCAGCAAACTAGCGGGAAGGCGCAATGAGCAGTTCTTC.

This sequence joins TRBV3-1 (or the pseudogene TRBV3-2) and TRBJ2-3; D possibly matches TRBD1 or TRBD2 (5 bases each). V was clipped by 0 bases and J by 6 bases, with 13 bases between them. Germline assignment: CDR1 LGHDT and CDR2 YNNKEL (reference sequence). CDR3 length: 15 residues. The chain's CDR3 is CASSQEGGREDTQYF. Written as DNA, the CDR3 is TGTGCCAGCAGCCAAGAGGGTGGCAGGGAGGATACGCAGTATTTT.

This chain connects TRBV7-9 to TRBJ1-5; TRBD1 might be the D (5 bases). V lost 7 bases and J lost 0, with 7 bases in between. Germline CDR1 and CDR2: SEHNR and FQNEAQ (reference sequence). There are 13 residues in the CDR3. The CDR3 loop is CASKQASNQPQHF. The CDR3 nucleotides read TGTGCCAGCAAACAGGCTAGCAATCAGCCCCAGCATTTT.

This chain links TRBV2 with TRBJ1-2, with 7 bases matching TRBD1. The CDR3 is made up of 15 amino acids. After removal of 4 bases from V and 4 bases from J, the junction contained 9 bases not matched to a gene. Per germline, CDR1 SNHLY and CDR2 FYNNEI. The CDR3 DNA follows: TGTGCCAGCAGTGGGGCCGGGACAGTCGTCTATGGCTACACCTTC. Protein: CASSGAGTVVYGYTF.